This TCR beta chain originates from a study of blood T cell repertoires in COVID-19. In the study overall: Samples representing acute and convalescent COVID-19 were sourced from the United States, Italy and Spain. In each case, the material was cDNA or gDNA derived from T cells, B-cell-depleted T cells, or PBMCs.

Germline assignment: CDR1 SQVTM and CDR2 ANQGSEA. The V gene lost 4 bases and the J gene lost 8 bases, with 11 bases spanning the gap. The CDR3 contains 11 residues. In the authors' methods: Counts of nucleated cells, estimated from reference gene primer amplification, were obtained. The assay was immunoSEQ multiplex PCR, and TCRdb's table has in-frame clones only and misses some. The V and J calls and clone size were taken over from that table, and D and trimming were inferred from the DNA. This sample has tens of thousands of clones, with around 81% found just once. V gene TRBV29-1 combines with J gene TRBJ1-2; possible D gene TRBD1, 5 bases. Sequenced material: peripheral blood. The TCR was taken from a human donor in a cohort sampled during active COVID-19. The CDR3 bases are TGCAGCGTTGCCGGGGGTGAAGGCTACACCTTC. This gives the protein CSVAGGEGYTF.